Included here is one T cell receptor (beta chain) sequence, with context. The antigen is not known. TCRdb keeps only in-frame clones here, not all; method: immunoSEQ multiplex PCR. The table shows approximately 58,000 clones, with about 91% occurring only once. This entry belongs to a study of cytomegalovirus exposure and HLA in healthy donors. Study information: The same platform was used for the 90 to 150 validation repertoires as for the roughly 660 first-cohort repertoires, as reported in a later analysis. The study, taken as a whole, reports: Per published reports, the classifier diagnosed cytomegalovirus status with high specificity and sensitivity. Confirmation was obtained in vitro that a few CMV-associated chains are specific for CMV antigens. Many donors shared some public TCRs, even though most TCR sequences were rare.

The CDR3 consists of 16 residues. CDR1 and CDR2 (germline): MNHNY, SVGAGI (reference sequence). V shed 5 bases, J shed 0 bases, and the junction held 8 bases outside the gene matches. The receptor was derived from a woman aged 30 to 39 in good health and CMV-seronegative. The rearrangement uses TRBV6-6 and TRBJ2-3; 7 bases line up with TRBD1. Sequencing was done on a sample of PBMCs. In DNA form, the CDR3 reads TGTGCCAGCAGTACCCGGACAGGCACTAGCACAGATACGCAGTATTTT. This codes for CASSTRTGTSTDTQYF.